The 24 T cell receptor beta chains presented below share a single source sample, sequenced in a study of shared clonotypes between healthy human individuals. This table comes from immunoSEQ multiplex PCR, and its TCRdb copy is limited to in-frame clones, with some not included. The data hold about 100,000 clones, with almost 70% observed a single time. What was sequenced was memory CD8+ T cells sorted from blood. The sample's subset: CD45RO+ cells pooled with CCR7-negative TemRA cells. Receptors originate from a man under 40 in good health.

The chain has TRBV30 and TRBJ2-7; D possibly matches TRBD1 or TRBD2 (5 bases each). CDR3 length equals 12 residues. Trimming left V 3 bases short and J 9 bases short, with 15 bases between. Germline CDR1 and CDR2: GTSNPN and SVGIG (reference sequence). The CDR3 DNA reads TGTGCCTGGAGAGGGACCGAGGTAGGGCAGTACTTC. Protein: CAWRGTEVGQYF.

The CDR3 protein is CASSDSNQPQHF. DNA for the CDR3: TGTGCCAGCAGTGATAGCAATCAGCCCCAGCATTTT. The rearrangement uses TRBV2 and TRBJ1-5; no clear D gene. Germline-derived CDR1 and CDR2 are SNHLY and FYNNEI. V was pared by 3 bases and J by 0 bases, with 0 bases between. The CDR3 covers 12 residues.

DNA of the CDR3: TGTGCCAACCGACGCGGTCGCGGGGGAGACTATGGCTACACCTTC. Its translation: CANRRGRGGDYGYTF. The chain recombines TRBV6-5 with TRBJ1-2; possibly TRBD1 for D (5 bases). Looked up from germline, CDR1 is MNHEY and CDR2 is SVGAGI. The CDR3 spans 15 residues. V was trimmed by 10 bases and J by 3 bases, leaving 21 bases between them.

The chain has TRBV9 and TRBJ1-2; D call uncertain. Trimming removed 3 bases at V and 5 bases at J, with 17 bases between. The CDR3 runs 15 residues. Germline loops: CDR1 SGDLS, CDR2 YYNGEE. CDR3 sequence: CASSADPGGGYGYTF. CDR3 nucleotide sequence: TGTGCCAGCAGCGCGGATCCAGGCGGAGGATATGGCTACACCTTC.

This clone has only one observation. The CDR3 region has the DNA TGTGCCAGCAGTTTAGGGAGACTAGCGGGAGGGCCCTACGAGCAGTACTTC. Translated: CASSLGRLAGGPYEQYF. The chain is built from TRBV28 and TRBJ2-7; TRBD2 matches at 14 bases. The V segment lost 2 bases and the J segment 2 bases; nucleotides outside the gene matches: 5. The CDR3 totals 17 residues. Per germline, CDR1 MDHEN and CDR2 SYDVKM.

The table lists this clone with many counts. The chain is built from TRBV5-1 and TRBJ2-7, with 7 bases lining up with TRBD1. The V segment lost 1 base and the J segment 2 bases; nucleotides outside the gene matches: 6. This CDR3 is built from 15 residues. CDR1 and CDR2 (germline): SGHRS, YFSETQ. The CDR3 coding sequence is TGCGCCAGCAGCTTGAGTCGACAGGGTCCCTACGAGCAGTACTTC. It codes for CASSLSRQGPYEQYF.

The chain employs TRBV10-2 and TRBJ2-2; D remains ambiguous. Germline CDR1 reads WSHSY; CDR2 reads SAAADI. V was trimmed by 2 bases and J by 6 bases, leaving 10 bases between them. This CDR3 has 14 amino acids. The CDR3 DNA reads TGCGCCAGCAGTGAGGGGCTAGTATCCGGGGAGCTGTTTTTT. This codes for CASSEGLVSGELFF.

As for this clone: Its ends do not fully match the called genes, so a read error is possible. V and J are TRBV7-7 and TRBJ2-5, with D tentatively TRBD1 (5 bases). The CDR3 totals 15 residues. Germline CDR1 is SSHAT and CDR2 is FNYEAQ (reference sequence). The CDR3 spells CASSLVGAGPETQYF. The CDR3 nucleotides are TGTGCTAGCAGCTTAGTAGGGGCCGGGCCTGAGACCCAGTACTTC.

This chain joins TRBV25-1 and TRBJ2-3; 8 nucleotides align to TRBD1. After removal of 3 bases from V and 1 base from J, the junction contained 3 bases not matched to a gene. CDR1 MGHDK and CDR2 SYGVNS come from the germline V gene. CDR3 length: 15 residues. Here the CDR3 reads CASSDTTGGTDTQYF. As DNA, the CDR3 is TGTGCCAGCAGTGATACGACAGGGGGCACAGATACGCAGTATTTT.

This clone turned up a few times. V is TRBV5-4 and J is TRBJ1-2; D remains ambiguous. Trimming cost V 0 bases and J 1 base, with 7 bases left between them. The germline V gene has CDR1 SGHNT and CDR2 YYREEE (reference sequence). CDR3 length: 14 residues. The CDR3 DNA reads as TGTGCCAGCAGCTTGGGATTTGGTAACTATGGCTACACCTTC. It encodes CASSLGFGNYGYTF.

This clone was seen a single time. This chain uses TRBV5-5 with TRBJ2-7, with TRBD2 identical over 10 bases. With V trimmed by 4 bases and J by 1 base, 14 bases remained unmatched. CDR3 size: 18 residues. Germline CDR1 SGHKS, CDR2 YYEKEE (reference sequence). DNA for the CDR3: TGTGCCAGCAGCCTTGTTAGCTCTAGCGGGGGTTCTTCCTACGAGCAGTACTTC. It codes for CASSLVSSSGGSSYEQYF.

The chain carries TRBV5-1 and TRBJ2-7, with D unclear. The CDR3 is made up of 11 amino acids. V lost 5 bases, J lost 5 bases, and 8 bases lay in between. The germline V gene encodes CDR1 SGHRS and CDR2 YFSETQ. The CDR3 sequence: CASRHRHEQYF. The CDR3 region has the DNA TGCGCCAGCAGACACCGCCACGAGCAGTACTTC.

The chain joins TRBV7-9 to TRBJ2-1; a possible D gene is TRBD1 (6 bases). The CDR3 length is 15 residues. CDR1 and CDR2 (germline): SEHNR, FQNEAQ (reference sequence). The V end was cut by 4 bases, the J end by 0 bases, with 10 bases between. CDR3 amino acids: CASSSGGSSYNEQFF. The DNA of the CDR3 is TGTGCCAGCAGCTCTGGGGGCAGCTCCTACAATGAGCAGTTCTTC.

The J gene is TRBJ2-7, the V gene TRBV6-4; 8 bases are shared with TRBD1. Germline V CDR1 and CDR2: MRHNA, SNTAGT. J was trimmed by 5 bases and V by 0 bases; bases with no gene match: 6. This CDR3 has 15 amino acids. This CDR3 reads CASSDSPGQGHEQYF. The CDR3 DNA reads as TGTGCCAGCAGTGACTCCCCCGGACAGGGCCACGAGCAGTACTTC.

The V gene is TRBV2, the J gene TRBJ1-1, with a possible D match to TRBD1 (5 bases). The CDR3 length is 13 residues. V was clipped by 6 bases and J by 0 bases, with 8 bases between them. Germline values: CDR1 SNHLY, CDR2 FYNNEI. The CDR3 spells CASRGVLNTEAFF. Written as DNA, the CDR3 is TGTGCCAGCAGGGGGGTCCTGAACACTGAAGCTTTCTTT.

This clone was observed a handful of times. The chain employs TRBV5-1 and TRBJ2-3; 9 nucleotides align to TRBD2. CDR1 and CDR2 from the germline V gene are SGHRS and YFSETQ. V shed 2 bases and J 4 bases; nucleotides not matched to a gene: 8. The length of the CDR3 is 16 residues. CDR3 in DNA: TGCGCCAGCAGCTTACTTAGCGGGAGAGGTGCAGATACGCAGTATTTT. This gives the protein CASSLLSGRGADTQYF.

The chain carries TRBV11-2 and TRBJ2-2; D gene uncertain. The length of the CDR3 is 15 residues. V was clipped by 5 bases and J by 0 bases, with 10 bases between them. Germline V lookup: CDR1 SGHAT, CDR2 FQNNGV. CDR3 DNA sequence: TGTGCCAGCAGCGGGGTGGGCCCGAACACCGGGGAGCTGTTTTTT. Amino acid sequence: CASSGVGPNTGELFF. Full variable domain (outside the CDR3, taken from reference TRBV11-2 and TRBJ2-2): EAGVAQSPRYKIIEKRQSVAFWCNPISGHATLYWYQQILGQGPKLLIQFQNNGVVDDSQLPKDRFSAERLKGVDSTLKIQPAKLEDSAVYLCASSGVGPNTGELFFGEGSRLTVL.

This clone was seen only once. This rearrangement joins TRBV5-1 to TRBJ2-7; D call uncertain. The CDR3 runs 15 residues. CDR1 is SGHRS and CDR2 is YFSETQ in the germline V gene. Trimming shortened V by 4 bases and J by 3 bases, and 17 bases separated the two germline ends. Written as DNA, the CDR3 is TGCGCCAGCAGCCTTTTTGACTCATCCGACTACGAGCAGTACTTC. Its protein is CASSLFDSSDYEQYF.

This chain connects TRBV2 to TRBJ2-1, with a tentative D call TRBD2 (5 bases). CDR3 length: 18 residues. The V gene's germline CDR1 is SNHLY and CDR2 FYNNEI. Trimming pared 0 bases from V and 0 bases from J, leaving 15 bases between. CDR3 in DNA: TGTGCCAGCAGTGAAGCGGAGGACCAACCGAGCTCCTACAATGAGCAGTTCTTC. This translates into CASSEAEDQPSSYNEQFF.

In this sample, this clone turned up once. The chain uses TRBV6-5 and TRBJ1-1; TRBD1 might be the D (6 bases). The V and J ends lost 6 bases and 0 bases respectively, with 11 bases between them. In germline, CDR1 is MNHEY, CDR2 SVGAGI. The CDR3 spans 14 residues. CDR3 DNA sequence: TGTGCCAGCAGAGAACAGGGTTTGAACACTGAAGCTTTCTTT. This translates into CASREQGLNTEAFF.

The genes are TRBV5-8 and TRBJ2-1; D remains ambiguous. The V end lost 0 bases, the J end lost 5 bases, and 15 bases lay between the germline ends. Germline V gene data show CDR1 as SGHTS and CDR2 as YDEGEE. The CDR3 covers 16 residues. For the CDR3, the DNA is TGTGCCAGCAGCTTGGAGGGTTGGCAGTCGCACAATGAGCAGTTCTTC. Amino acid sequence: CASSLEGWQSHNEQFF.

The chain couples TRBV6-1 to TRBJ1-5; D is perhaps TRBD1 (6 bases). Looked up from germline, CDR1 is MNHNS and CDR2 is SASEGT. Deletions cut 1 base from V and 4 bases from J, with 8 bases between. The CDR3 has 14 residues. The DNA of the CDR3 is TGTGCCAGCAGTGAAGGAGGGGGGAATCAGCCCCAGCATTTT. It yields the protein CASSEGGGNQPQHF.

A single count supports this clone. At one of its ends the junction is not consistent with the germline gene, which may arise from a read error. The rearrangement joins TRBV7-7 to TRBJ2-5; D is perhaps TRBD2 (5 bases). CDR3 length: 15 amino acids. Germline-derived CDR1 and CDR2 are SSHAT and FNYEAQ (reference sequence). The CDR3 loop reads CASSFSPDGEKTQYF. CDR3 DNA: TGTGCTAGCAGCTTCTCCCCCGACGGGGAGAAGACCCAGTACTTC.

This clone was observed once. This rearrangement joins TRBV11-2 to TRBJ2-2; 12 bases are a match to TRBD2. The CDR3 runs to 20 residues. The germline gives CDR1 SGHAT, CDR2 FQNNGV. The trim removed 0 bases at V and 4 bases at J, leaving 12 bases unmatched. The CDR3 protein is CASSLEGGLAGRSGTGELFF. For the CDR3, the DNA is TGTGCCAGCAGCTTAGAGGGCGGACTAGCGGGACGTTCGGGCACCGGGGAGCTGTTTTTT.